The 28 T cell receptor beta chains listed next were all sequenced from one sample in a study of blood T cell repertoires in COVID-19. Libraries were prepared by immunoSEQ multiplex PCR; TCRdb keeps only in-frame clonotypes and omits some of them. The table records approximately 290,000 clones, 80% to 85% of them present only once. The sample comprised peripheral blood. Receptors originate from an older person with COVID-19, enrolled during active disease.

The chain links TRBV5-6 to TRBJ1-2; possible D gene TRBD1, 5 bases. The V end lost 0 bases, the J end lost 8 bases, and 20 bases lay between the germline ends. The CDR3 covers 16 residues. Germline V gene data show CDR1 as SGHDT and CDR2 as YYEEEE. As DNA, the CDR3 is TGTGCCAGCAGCTTGGTCGACGGCCTACTCGGGGGAGGCTACACCTTC. It encodes CASSLVDGLLGGGYTF.

This clone was detected a few times. The chain couples TRBV6-5 to TRBJ2-3; 7 positions agree with TRBD1. Germline trimming cut 6 bases from V and 6 bases from J; bases unmatched to any gene: 6. This CDR3 is 13 amino acids long. Germline V gene sequence: CDR1 MNHEY, CDR2 SVGAGI. CDR3: CASSQQGFDTQYF. The CDR3 bases are TGTGCCAGCAGCCAACAGGGGTTCGATACGCAGTATTTT.

The chain combines TRBV14 with TRBJ1-1, with D unclear. The V and J ends lost 0 bases and 5 bases respectively, with 7 bases between them. The germline CDR1 and CDR2 sequences are SGHDN and FVKESK. This CDR3 has 13 residues. CDR3 DNA: TGTGCCAGCAGCCAAGATGAGGGAACTGAAGCTTTCTTT. The encoded protein is CASSQDEGTEAFF.

This clone appeared a single time. The rearrangement links TRBV3-1 (or the pseudogene TRBV3-2) to TRBJ2-3; 8 bases align to TRBD1. This CDR3 has 15 amino acids. V trimming: 4 bases; J trimming: 1 base; junction bases outside the gene matches: 4. The germline CDR1 and CDR2 sequences are LGHDT and YNNKEL (reference sequence). Written as DNA, the CDR3 is TGTGCCAGCAGCCTCAACAGGGGGGGCACAGATACGCAGTATTTT. Its translation is CASSLNRGGTDTQYF.

This chain links TRBV6-2 or TRBV6-3 with TRBJ2-3, with unresolved D. CDR3 size: 11 residues. Germline CDR1 MNHEY, CDR2 SVGEGT. The V gene lost 2 bases and the J gene lost 6 bases, with 3 bases spanning the gap. The CDR3 nucleotides read TGTGCCAGCAGTTACGCGGATACGCAGTATTTT. Protein sequence: CASSYADTQYF.

The V call is TRBV28, the J call TRBJ1-5; 9 bases match TRBD1. CDR3 size: 13 residues. Trimming cost V 6 bases and J 6 bases; bases outside gene matches: 3. CDR1 and CDR2 from the germline V gene are MDHEN and SYDVKM. CDR3 nucleotides: TGTGCCAGCAGCGGGACAGGGCCTCAGCCCCAGCATTTT. It encodes CASSGTGPQPQHF. The whole variable domain, filled in from reference TRBV28 and TRBJ1-5, reads DVKVTQSSRYLVKRTGEKVFLECVQDMDHENMFWYRQDPGLGLRLIYFSYDVKMKEKGDIPEGYSVSREKKERFSLILESASTNQTSMYLCASSGTGPQPQHFGDGTRLSIL.

The V call is TRBV28, the J call TRBJ1-5; 7 bases are shared with TRBD1. V was clipped by 2 bases and J by 6 bases; unmatched bases: 10. This CDR3 is built from 16 residues. CDR1 is MDHEN and CDR2 is SYDVKM in the germline V gene. DNA for the CDR3: TGTGCCAGCAGTTTAAGGGTGGGGTCAGGGGGTCAGCCCCAGCATTTT. Protein sequence: CASSLRVGSGGQPQHF.

The chain couples TRBV5-4 to TRBJ2-5, with D possibly TRBD2 on 6 matching bases. Germline V gene lookup returns CDR1 SGHNT and CDR2 YYREEE (reference sequence). The CDR3 extends over 14 amino acids. V lost 3 bases and J lost 2, with 11 bases in between. The CDR3 reads CASSSPGTQETQYF. The CDR3 DNA reads TGTGCCAGCAGCTCGCCCGGGACTCAAGAGACCCAGTACTTC.

This clone was seen only a few times. The chain employs TRBV7-6 and TRBJ2-7, with 9 bases lining up with TRBD1. Germline lookup yields CDR1 SGHVS and CDR2 FNYEAQ. Losses at the gene ends were 5 bases for V and 3 bases for J; bases not matched to a gene: 8. The CDR3 is 15 residues long. Here the CDR3 reads CASSLNPGQGYEQYF. As DNA, the CDR3 is TGTGCCAGCAGCCTCAACCCGGGACAGGGCTACGAGCAGTACTTC.

The gene calls are TRBV19 and TRBJ1-6, with 7 bases lining up with TRBD1. The CDR3 loop spans 16 amino acids. Trimming took 3 bases from V and 9 from J; bases not matched to a gene: 11. The germline CDR1 and CDR2 sequences are LNHDA and SQIVND (reference sequence). CDR3 residues: CASSMERRQGPSPLHF. CDR3 nucleotides: TGTGCCAGTAGTATGGAGCGGCGACAGGGCCCTTCACCCCTCCACTTT.

This rearrangement joins TRBV5-4 to TRBJ2-1; 8 bases agree with TRBD2. From germline, CDR1 is SGHNT and CDR2 YYREEE (reference sequence). Trimming took 0 bases from V and 11 from J; bases not matched to a gene: 10. The CDR3 totals 15 residues. This CDR3 reads CASSLGRGRTLQQFF. Written as DNA, the CDR3 is TGTGCCAGCAGCTTGGGTCGCGGGAGGACCCTTCAGCAGTTCTTC.

This chain uses TRBV6-2 or TRBV6-3 with TRBJ1-6; 10 bases line up with TRBD1. The germline CDR1 and CDR2 sequences are MNHEY and SVGEGT. V trimming: 6 bases; J trimming: 10 bases; junction bases outside the gene matches: 12. The CDR3 totals 16 residues. The CDR3 DNA is TGTGCCAGCAGCGAGACAGGGGGCGAGTCAGAGTCACCCCTCCACTTT. This gives the protein CASSETGGESESPLHF.

V usage is TRBV28 and J usage is TRBJ2-1; 15 positions agree with TRBD2. Germline assignment: CDR1 MDHEN and CDR2 SYDVKM. With V trimmed by 4 bases and J by 7 bases, 5 bases remained unmatched. The CDR3 contains 16 residues. This CDR3 is CASSSPGTSGGNEQFF. In nucleotides, the CDR3 is TGTGCCAGCAGTTCCCCCGGGACTAGCGGGGGGAATGAGCAGTTCTTC.

This clone was counted only a few times. The J gene is TRBJ2-1, the V gene TRBV4-2, with TRBD2 as a possible D gene (5 bases). With 2 bases removed from V and 9 bases from J, the gap between germline ends came to 11 bases. Germline CDR1 is LGHNA and CDR2 is YNFKEQ. The CDR3 loop spans 13 amino acids. CDR3 in amino acids: CASSQQRRGEQFF. The CDR3 bases are TGTGCCAGCAGCCAACAACGTCGGGGTGAGCAGTTCTTC.

The chain is built from TRBV6-5 and TRBJ1-6; 9 bases map to TRBD1. Per the germline V gene, CDR1 is MNHEY and CDR2 is SVGAGI. V trimming: 7 bases; J trimming: 9 bases; junction bases outside the gene matches: 7. The CDR3 sequence is 14 residues long. The CDR3 DNA reads as TGTGCCAGCACTAGGGGACAGGGAACTTCACCCCTCCACTTT. Amino acid sequence: CASTRGQGTSPLHF.

This chain connects TRBV27 to TRBJ1-2; D possibly corresponds to TRBD1 (6 bases). The CDR3 is 14 amino acids. CDR1 is MNHEY, CDR2 SMNVEV, per germline (reference sequence). V dropped 6 bases and J dropped 4 bases, with 15 bases sitting between them. This CDR3 reads CASSPRGPPYGYTF. Here the CDR3 DNA reads TGTGCCAGCAGCCCCAGGGGCCCCCCCTATGGCTACACCTTC.

The chain combines TRBV2 with TRBJ2-1; 8 bases are shared with TRBD2. The ends lost 9 bases at V and 7 bases at J; junction bases unmatched: 17. CDR1 SNHLY and CDR2 FYNNEI come from the germline V gene. CDR3 length equals 16 residues. Written as DNA, the CDR3 is TGTGCCAGTAAAGTACGGGAGGGCCTCATCTTAAATGAGCAGTTCTTC. Translation: CASKVREGLILNEQFF.

This clone was seen a single time. CDR3 sequence reads: CASRPTDGMEPQHF. The CDR3 DNA is TGTGCCAGCAGACCGACAGACGGCATGGAGCCCCAGCATTTT. The rearrangement links TRBV6-5 to TRBJ1-5; tentative D call: TRBD1 (5 bases). V gave up 6 bases and J gave up 8 bases, with 17 bases separating them. CDR3 length equals 14 residues. In germline, CDR1 is MNHEY, CDR2 SVGAGI.

The chain is built from TRBV5-1 and TRBJ1-6, with 7 bases matching TRBD1. The CDR3 has 14 residues. CDR1 is SGHRS, CDR2 YFSETQ, per germline. V lost 4 bases and J lost 7; bases outside the gene matches: 5. The CDR3 spells CASSITGENSPLHF. The CDR3 DNA is TGCGCCAGCAGCATTACAGGGGAGAATTCACCCCTCCACTTT. Based on the CDR3 plus reference TRBV5-1 and TRBJ1-6, the full variable domain is KAGVTQTPRYLIKTRGQQVTLSCSPISGHRSVSWYQQTPGQGLQFLFEYFSETQRNKGNFPGRFSGRQFSNSRSEMNVSTLELGDSALYLCASSITGENSPLHFGNGTRLTVT.

This rearrangement joins TRBV28 to TRBJ1-6; possibly TRBD1 for D (6 bases). Trimming removed 3 bases from V and 7 bases from J, with 16 bases in between. Germline V CDR1 and CDR2: MDHEN, SYDVKM. The CDR3 length is 16 residues. The DNA of the CDR3 is TGTGCCAGCAGTTTGGGGTCGGGACACCGAAATTCACCCCTCCACTTT. This translates into CASSLGSGHRNSPLHF.

The genes are TRBV28 and TRBJ1-1; TRBD1 matches at 7 bases. Germline trimming cut 4 bases from V and 6 bases from J; bases unmatched to any gene: 14. This CDR3 has 16 residues. Germline assignment: CDR1 MDHEN and CDR2 SYDVKM. Here the CDR3 DNA reads TGTGCCAGCAGTTGGGGACAGAGCCACCTAGGTGCTGAAGCTTTCTTT. Translation gives CASSWGQSHLGAEAFF.

CDR3 nucleotides: TGTGCCAGCAGTGAAGCGATTATGGCCCTGAACACTGAAGCTTTCTTT. It specifies CASSEAIMALNTEAFF. This chain connects TRBV6-1 to TRBJ1-1; D gene ambiguous. The germline V gene encodes CDR1 MNHNS and CDR2 SASEGT. The CDR3 length is 16 residues. V lost 0 bases to trimming and J lost 0 bases, with 11 bases between them.

The V and J genes are TRBV28 and TRBJ2-2; no definite D call. The CDR3 runs to 16 residues. The V gene's germline CDR1 is MDHEN and CDR2 SYDVKM. Trimming cost V 1 base and J 1 base, with 10 bases left between them. The CDR3 DNA is TGTGCCAGCAGTTTATATTTTCCAGTGAACACCGGGGAGCTGTTTTTT. Translation gives CASSLYFPVNTGELFF.

The chain recombines TRBV18 with TRBJ2-2, with TRBD2 matching 7 bases. CDR1 and CDR2 from the germline V gene are KGHSH and LQKENI. The CDR3 loop spans 17 amino acids. Trimming took 2 bases from V and 2 from J; bases not matched to a gene: 8. The DNA of the CDR3 is TGTGCCAGCTCACCAATATGGGGACTACAAAACACCGGGGAGCTGTTTTTT. This translates into CASSPIWGLQNTGELFF. Looking up the rest from reference TRBV18 and TRBJ2-2 gives the full variable domain: NAGVMQNPRHLVRRRGQEARLRCSPMKGHSHVYWYRQLPEEGLKFMVYLQKENIIDESGMPKERFSAEFPKEGPSILRIQQVVRGDSAAYFCASSPIWGLQNTGELFFGEGSRLTVL.

Notes on this clone: The junction departs from germline at one end; a sequencing error may be responsible. As DNA, the CDR3 is TGTGCCAGCTCACCGGGACACCAGGGCGCAGATACACAGTATTTT. Residues: CASSPGHQGADTQYF. V is TRBV18 and J is TRBJ2-3, with D possibly matching TRBD1 (6 bases). CDR1 and CDR2 (germline): KGHSH, LQKENI. The CDR3 runs to 15 residues.

The chain is built from TRBV4-3 and TRBJ1-6, with D unclear. Trimming cost V 1 base and J 5 bases, with 12 bases left between them. Germline CDR1 LGHNA, CDR2 YSLEER. There are 16 residues in the CDR3. CDR3 sequence reads: CASSQVVAANNSPLHF. The CDR3 DNA reads TGCGCCAGCAGCCAAGTTGTGGCGGCGAATAATTCACCCCTCCACTTT.

This clone was seen more than once but under ten times. The rearrangement links TRBV3-1 (or the pseudogene TRBV3-2) to TRBJ2-7, with D perhaps TRBD2 (6 bases). This CDR3 spans 14 amino acids. Germline V gene lookup returns CDR1 LGHDT and CDR2 YNNKEL (reference sequence). V shed 0 bases and J shed 2 bases, with 8 bases lying between them. This CDR3 reads CASSQEGTAYEQYF. The CDR3 DNA reads TGTGCCAGCAGCCAAGAGGGGACTGCCTACGAGCAGTACTTC.

The chain uses TRBV10-3 and TRBJ2-7, with D possibly matching TRBD2 (5 bases). The CDR3 has 15 amino acids. V lost 0 bases to trimming and J lost 3 bases, with 12 bases between them. Germline-derived CDR1 and CDR2 are ENHRY and SYGVKD. CDR3 in amino acids: CAISESTEGNYEQYF. Written as DNA, the CDR3 is TGTGCCATCAGTGAGTCGACCGAGGGCAACTACGAGCAGTACTTC.